The rows below give T cell receptor beta chains drawn from one sample of a study of blood T cell repertoires in COVID-19. TCRdb's copy holds only in-frame clones and misses some; the assay was immunoSEQ multiplex PCR. The table shows approximately 670,000 clones, with about nine tenths occurring only once. Material for sequencing was peripheral blood. These receptors were collected from a woman younger than 35 with acute or convalescent COVID-19. CDR3s include the opening cysteine and the closing phenylalanine or tryptophan. The D gene is left open where the match is weak. Rows give clone size only sometimes, using once, few, many, or a class for an expanded clone.

V gene: TRBV11-2; J gene: TRBJ1-2; clone size: -; D gene: TRBD1; CDR3 DNA: TGTGCCAGCAGCTTGGGCCATGGACAGGGGGGGCCCAGGGGCGTCGCCTTC; CDR3 protein: CASSLGHGQGGPRGVAF
V gene: TRBV6-6; J gene: TRBJ1-2; clone size: -; D gene: TRBD1; CDR3 DNA: TGTGCCAGCAGTCCAGACAGGGGCGGTAACTATGGCTACACCTTC; CDR3 protein: CASSPDRGGNYGYTF
V gene: TRBV6-5; J gene: TRBJ2-3; clone size: -; D gene: TRBD2; CDR3 DNA: TGTGCCAGCACCCCCCGCGCGGGGGGGGCAGATACGCAGTATTTT; CDR3 protein: CASTPRAGGADTQYF
V gene: TRBV7-2; J gene: TRBJ1-2; clone size: -; D gene: -; CDR3 DNA: TGTGCCAGCAGCTACAAAGAATTAATTGGCTACACCTTC; CDR3 protein: CASSYKELIGYTF
V gene: TRBV9; J gene: TRBJ1-1; clone size: -; D gene: -; CDR3 DNA: TGTGCCAGCAGCTTCACCGACAGGAACACTGAAGCTTTCTTT; CDR3 protein: CASSFTDRNTEAFF
V gene: TRBV19; J gene: TRBJ1-1; clone size: -; D gene: TRBD1; CDR3 DNA: TGTGCCAGTAGTACGAACCGGGACAGGGGGGCGAACACTGAAGCTTTCTTT; CDR3 protein: CASSTNRDRGANTEAFF
V gene: TRBV7-8; J gene: TRBJ1-2; clone size: -; D gene: TRBD1; CDR3 DNA: TGTGCCAGCAGCTTAGCTGGACAGGGCCTTAACCACGGCTACACCTTC; CDR3 protein: CASSLAGQGLNHGYTF
V gene: TRBV28; J gene: TRBJ1-1; clone size: -; D gene: TRBD1; CDR3 DNA: TGTGCCAGCAGTAGGACAGGGGGCACTGAAGCTTTCTTT; CDR3 protein: CASSRTGGTEAFF
V gene: TRBV7-9; J gene: TRBJ1-1; clone size: once; D gene: -; CDR3 DNA: TGTGCCAGCAGCCCCCAACCAGGGCACACTGAAGCTTTCTTT; CDR3 protein: CASSPQPGHTEAFF
V gene: TRBV24-1; J gene: TRBJ1-2; clone size: -; D gene: -; CDR3 DNA: TGTGCCACCAGTGACACAGCTAACTATGGCTACACCTTC; CDR3 protein: CATSDTANYGYTF
V gene: TRBV6-5; J gene: TRBJ1-5; clone size: -; D gene: -; CDR3 DNA: TGTGCCAGCGTGCGGGGGTTTGGCCAGCCCCAGCATTTT; CDR3 protein: CASVRGFGQPQHF
V gene: TRBV6-1; J gene: TRBJ2-7; clone size: -; D gene: -; CDR3 DNA: TGTGCCAGCAGTGAAGGGTCTTACGAGCGGTACTTC; CDR3 protein: CASSEGSYERYF
V gene: TRBV3-1/TRBV3-2; J gene: TRBJ2-5; clone size: -; D gene: TRBD1; CDR3 DNA: TGTGCCAGCAGCCAAGTTTACAGGGGGCGGAGGGGAGTAGAGACCCAGTACTTC; CDR3 protein: CASSQVYRGRRGVETQYF
V gene: TRBV19; J gene: TRBJ1-1; clone size: -; D gene: TRBD1; CDR3 DNA: TGTGCCAGTAGTACCACAGGGGACACTGAAGCTTTCTTT; CDR3 protein: CASSTTGDTEAFF
V gene: TRBV7-2; J gene: TRBJ2-3; clone size: -; D gene: -; CDR3 DNA: TGTGCCAGCAGCTTATACGGGGAGACAGATACGCAGTATTTT; CDR3 protein: CASSLYGETDTQYF
V gene: TRBV24-1; J gene: TRBJ2-5; clone size: -; D gene: -; CDR3 DNA: TGTGCCACCAGTGACCCTCCTAGTAGTGAGACCCAGTACTTC; CDR3 protein: CATSDPPSSETQYF
V gene: TRBV7-2; J gene: TRBJ1-1; clone size: -; D gene: TRBD1; CDR3 DNA: TGTGCCAGCAGGCGAGGGGGCGCGGGAACTGAAGCTTTCTTT; CDR3 protein: CASRRGGAGTEAFF
V gene: TRBV7-2; J gene: TRBJ1-2; clone size: -; D gene: TRBD1; CDR3 DNA: TGTGCCAGCAGCCACGACAGGGCCGATTGGGGCTACACCTTC; CDR3 protein: CASSHDRADWGYTF
V gene: TRBV11-2; J gene: TRBJ1-1; clone size: -; D gene: -; CDR3 DNA: TGTGCCAGCAGCGATACAGGGTTAGCTTTCTTT; CDR3 protein: CASSDTGLAFF
V gene: TRBV28; J gene: TRBJ2-2; clone size: -; D gene: TRBD1; CDR3 DNA: TGTGCCAGCAGAATACAGGGGGACACCGGGGAGCTGTTTTTT; CDR3 protein: CASRIQGDTGELFF
V gene: TRBV30; J gene: TRBJ2-4; clone size: -; D gene: -; CDR3 DNA: TGTGCCTGGGCCGGGGGAGCATTAGCCAAAAACATTCAGTACTTC; CDR3 protein: CAWAGGALAKNIQYF
V gene: TRBV29-1; J gene: TRBJ2-1; clone size: once; D gene: -; CDR3 DNA: TGCAGCGTTGAAGTGGAAGGGAGGAATGAGCAGTTCTTC; CDR3 protein: CSVEVEGRNEQFF
V gene: TRBV2; J gene: TRBJ1-5; clone size: -; D gene: -; CDR3 DNA: TGTGCCAGCAGTACGGAAGGGGGCAATCAGCCCCAGCATTTT; CDR3 protein: CASSTEGGNQPQHF
V gene: TRBV6-1; J gene: TRBJ2-7; clone size: -; D gene: -; CDR3 DNA: TGTGCCAGCAGTGAATCGTCCGGGAACGAGCAGTACTTC; CDR3 protein: CASSESSGNEQYF
V gene: TRBV7-2; J gene: TRBJ1-1; clone size: once; D gene: -; CDR3 DNA: TGTGCCAGCAGCTTCAGGGCGAACACTGAAGCTTTCTTT; CDR3 protein: CASSFRANTEAFF
V gene: TRBV28; J gene: TRBJ2-2; clone size: -; D gene: TRBD1; CDR3 DNA: TGTGCCAGCAAATTCGGGACAGCGAACACCGGGGAGCTGTTTTTT; CDR3 protein: CASKFGTANTGELFF
V gene: TRBV11-2; J gene: TRBJ1-2; clone size: once; D gene: TRBD1; CDR3 DNA: TGTGCCAGCAGCTTAACAGGGGGCTATGGCTACACCTTC; CDR3 protein: CASSLTGGYGYTF
V gene: TRBV29-1; J gene: TRBJ1-2; clone size: -; D gene: -; CDR3 DNA: TGCAGCGTTGAGCGCGGACAGTCGGGTAACTATGGCTACACCTTC; CDR3 protein: CSVERGQSGNYGYTF